These 12 T cell receptor beta chains share one sample of origin, sequenced in a study of blood T cell repertoires in COVID-19. The protocol was immunoSEQ multiplex PCR, while the TCRdb copy is restricted to in-frame clones and leaves out a portion. The sample carries more than 250,000 clones, approximately 82% recorded once. The sample consisted of peripheral blood. All receptors come from a man aged 60-69 years who had recovered from COVID-19.

The rearrangement uses TRBV7-9 and TRBJ2-7; D is perhaps TRBD1 (7 bases). Germline V gene sequence: CDR1 SEHNR, CDR2 FQNEAQ (reference sequence). This CDR3 region has 13 residues. Trimming pared 6 bases from V and 1 base from J, leaving 10 bases between. The CDR3 is CASRRDSSYEQYF. CDR3 DNA: TGTGCCAGCAGGCGGGACAGTTCCTACGAGCAGTACTTC.

J is TRBJ2-1 and V is TRBV5-8; TRBD2 matches at 10 bases. The J segment lost 0 bases and the V segment lost 4 bases, leaving 4 bases of the junction unmatched. The CDR3 length is 16 residues. Germline assignment: CDR1 SGHTS and CDR2 YDEGEE. Written as DNA, the CDR3 is TGTGCCAGCAGCAGCAAGCGGGGGGGCTCCTACAATGAGCAGTTCTTC. This gives the protein CASSSKRGGSYNEQFF.

The chain couples TRBV5-5 to TRBJ2-2; D gene uncertain. V lost 5 bases to trimming and J lost 0 bases, with 8 bases between them. Germline lookup yields CDR1 SGHKS and CDR2 YYEKEE (reference sequence). CDR3 size: 14 residues. CDR3 residues: CASRAHANTGELFF. The CDR3 DNA reads TGTGCCAGCAGAGCGCACGCGAACACCGGGGAGCTGTTTTTT.

This chain links TRBV10-3 with TRBJ1-2, with D possibly matching TRBD1 (6 bases). Per germline, CDR1 ENHRY and CDR2 SYGVKD. V dropped 7 bases and J dropped 5 bases, with 14 bases sitting between them. The CDR3 runs 13 residues. Here the CDR3 DNA reads TGTGCCATCAACCCGGGGGGCGGTTATGGCTACACCTTC. This gives the protein CAINPGGGYGYTF.

The chain has TRBV30 and TRBJ1-2; 8 bases are a match to TRBD1. V was pared by 2 bases and J by 7 bases, with 3 bases of the junction left unmatched. CDR3 length: 12 amino acids. CDR1 is GTSNPN and CDR2 is SVGIG in the germline V gene (reference sequence). The CDR3 here is CAWSQQGGGYTF. In DNA form, the CDR3 reads TGTGCCTGGAGTCAACAGGGGGGTGGCTACACCTTC. The complete variable domain, with remaining parts taken from reference TRBV30 and TRBJ1-2, reads SQTIHQWPATLVQPVGSPLSLECTVEGTSNPNLYWYRQAAGRGLQLLFYSVGIGQISSEVPQNLSASRPQDRQFILSSKKLLLSDSGFYLCAWSQQGGGYTFGSGTRLTVV.

The chain couples TRBV20-1 to TRBJ1-5; tentative D call: TRBD1 (5 bases). V was trimmed by 2 bases and J by 9 bases, leaving 8 bases between them. The length of the CDR3 is 11 residues. CDR1 is DFQATT and CDR2 is SNEGSKA in the germline V gene (reference sequence). This CDR3 is CSARQGSPQHF. The DNA of the CDR3 is TGCAGTGCTAGACAGGGATCGCCCCAGCATTTT.

The chain employs TRBV3-1 (or the pseudogene TRBV3-2) and TRBJ2-2, with unresolved D. CDR3 size: 14 residues. Between the trimmed V and J ends, which lost 8 bases and 0 bases, there was a span of 10 bases. Germline CDR1 is LGHDT and CDR2 is YNNKEL (reference sequence). The CDR3 reads CASSTSANTGELFF. CDR3 sequence (DNA): TGTGCCAGCTCTACCAGCGCGAACACCGGGGAGCTGTTTTTT.

The V gene is TRBV28, the J gene TRBJ1-4; weak D call: TRBD1 (6 bases). Trimming left V 7 bases short and J 3 bases short, with 15 bases between. The length of the CDR3 is 15 residues. CDR1 is MDHEN, CDR2 SYDVKM, per germline. The CDR3, as DNA: TGTGCCAGCAAACAGGGTGTAATAGCTAATGAAAAACTGTTTTTT. It is translated as CASKQGVIANEKLFF.

This chain links TRBV25-1 with TRBJ2-7; 9 nucleotides agree with TRBD1. The CDR3 is 15 amino acids. Germline CDR1 MGHDK, CDR2 SYGVNS. After removal of 1 base from V and 4 bases from J, the junction contained 5 bases not matched to a gene. CDR3 protein: CASSESGTGTYEQYF. The DNA of the CDR3 is TGTGCCAGCAGTGAATCCGGGACAGGGACTTACGAGCAGTACTTC.

The chain employs TRBV7-2 and TRBJ2-5; D not resolved. CDR3 size: 15 residues. Trimming took off 5 bases at V and 5 bases at J, with 18 bases between the two ends. The V gene's germline CDR1 is SGHTA and CDR2 FQGNSA. CDR3 nucleotide sequence: TGTGCCAGCAGCGCCTCGACGGGTGGCTTGGAGACCCAGTACTTC. This encodes CASSASTGGLETQYF.

The J gene is TRBJ1-5, the V gene TRBV10-2; 7 positions agree with TRBD1. Germline CDR1 and CDR2: WSHSY and SAAADI. Trimming cost V 6 bases and J 2 bases; bases outside gene matches: 7. This CDR3 spans 15 amino acids. CDR3 sequence reads: CASRNNRGGNQPQHF. CDR3 DNA sequence: TGCGCCAGCAGGAACAACAGGGGAGGCAATCAGCCCCAGCATTTT.

The rearrangement joins TRBV27 to TRBJ2-2; 11 nucleotides match TRBD2. The V segment lost 5 bases and the J segment 6 bases; nucleotides outside the gene matches: 5. The CDR3 has 15 amino acids. Germline V gives CDR1 MNHEY, CDR2 SMNVEV (reference sequence). DNA for the CDR3: TGTGCCAGCAGTCCGACTAGCGGGAAATCCGGGGAGCTGTTTTTT. Protein sequence: CASSPTSGKSGELFF.